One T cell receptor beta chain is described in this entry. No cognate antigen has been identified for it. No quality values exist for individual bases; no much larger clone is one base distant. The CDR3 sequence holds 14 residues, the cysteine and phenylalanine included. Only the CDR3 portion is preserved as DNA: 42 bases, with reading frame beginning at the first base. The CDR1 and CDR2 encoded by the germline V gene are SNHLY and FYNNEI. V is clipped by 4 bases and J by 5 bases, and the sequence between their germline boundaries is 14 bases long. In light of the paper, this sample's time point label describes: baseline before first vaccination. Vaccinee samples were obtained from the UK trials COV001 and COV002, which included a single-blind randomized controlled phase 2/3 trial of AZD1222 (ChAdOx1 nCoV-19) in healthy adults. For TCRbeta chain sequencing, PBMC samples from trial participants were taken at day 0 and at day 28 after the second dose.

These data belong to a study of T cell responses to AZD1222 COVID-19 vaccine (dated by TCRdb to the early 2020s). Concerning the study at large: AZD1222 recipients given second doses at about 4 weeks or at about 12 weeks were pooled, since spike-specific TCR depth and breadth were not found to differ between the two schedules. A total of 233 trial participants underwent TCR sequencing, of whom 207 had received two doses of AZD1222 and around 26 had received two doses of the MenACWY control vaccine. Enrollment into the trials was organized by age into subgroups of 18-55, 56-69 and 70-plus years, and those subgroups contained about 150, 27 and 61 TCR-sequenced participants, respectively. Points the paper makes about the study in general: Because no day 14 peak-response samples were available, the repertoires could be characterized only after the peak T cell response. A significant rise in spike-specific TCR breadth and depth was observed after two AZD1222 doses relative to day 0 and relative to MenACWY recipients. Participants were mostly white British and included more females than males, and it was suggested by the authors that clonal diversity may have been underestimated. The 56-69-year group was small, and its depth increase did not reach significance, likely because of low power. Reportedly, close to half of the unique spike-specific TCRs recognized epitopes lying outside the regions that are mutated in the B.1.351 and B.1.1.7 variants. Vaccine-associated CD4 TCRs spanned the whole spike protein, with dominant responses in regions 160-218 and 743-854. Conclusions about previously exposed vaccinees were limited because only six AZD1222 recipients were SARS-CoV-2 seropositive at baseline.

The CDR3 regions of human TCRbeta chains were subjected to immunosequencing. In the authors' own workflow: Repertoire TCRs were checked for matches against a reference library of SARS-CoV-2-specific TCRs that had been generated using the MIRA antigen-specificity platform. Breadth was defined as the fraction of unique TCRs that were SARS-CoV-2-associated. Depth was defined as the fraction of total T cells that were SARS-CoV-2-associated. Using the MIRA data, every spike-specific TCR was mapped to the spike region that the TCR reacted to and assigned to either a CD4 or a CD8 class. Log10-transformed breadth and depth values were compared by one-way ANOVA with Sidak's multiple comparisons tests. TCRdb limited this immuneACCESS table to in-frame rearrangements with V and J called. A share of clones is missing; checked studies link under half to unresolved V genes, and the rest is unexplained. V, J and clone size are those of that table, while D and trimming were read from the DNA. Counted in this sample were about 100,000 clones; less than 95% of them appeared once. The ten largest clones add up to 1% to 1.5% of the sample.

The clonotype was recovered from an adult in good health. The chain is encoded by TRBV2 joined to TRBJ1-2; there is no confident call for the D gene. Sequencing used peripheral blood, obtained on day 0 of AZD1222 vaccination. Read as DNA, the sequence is TGTGCCAGCAGTGGACGCAGTTTGGGTTATGGCTACACCTTC. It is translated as CASSGRSLGYGYTF.